Reported below is one T cell receptor beta chain. The record originates from a study of T cell changes during pregnancy in multiple sclerosis. Assay: immunoSEQ multiplex PCR; the TCRdb copy retains only in-frame clones and omits some. Seen here are tens of thousands of clones, around 92% observed once, and the top ten hold about 1.7%. The source is a female donor in good health, enrolled as a control in a pregnancy study. The input for sequencing was peripheral blood, taken after pregnancy.

The CDR3 is CAWDRYTNTEAFF. The CDR3 DNA reads TGTGCCTGGGACAGATACACGAACACTGAAGCTTTCTTT. The chain couples TRBV30 to TRBJ1-1, with a possible D match to TRBD1 (5 bases). Trimming stripped 5 bases from V and 1 base from J, with 11 bases between. Looked up from germline, CDR1 is GTSNPN and CDR2 is SVGIG (reference sequence). The CDR3 totals 13 residues.